These 32 T cell receptor beta chains originate from one sample sequenced in a study of Ad26.COV2.S vaccination and SARS-CoV-2 variants. Treatment denoted: 19 received Ad26.COV2.S at low or high dose, single or two shots; about 5 received placebo; per-sample allocation not given. Material that was analyzed had been drawn on day 63 after the first vaccine or placebo injection. The repertoire was sequenced with immunoSEQ multiplex PCR; TCRdb's copy has only in-frame clones and lacks some. The sample contains roughly 420,000 clones, 80% to 90% of which appear only once. The sample in question was peripheral blood, obtained in a trial of Ad26.COV2.S vaccine versus placebo. These receptors all come from a person aged 18-60 years who received the Ad26.COV2.S COVID-19 vaccine or a placebo.

The chain carries TRBV7-3 and TRBJ2-3, with 11 bases fitting TRBD2. Germline trimming cut 5 bases from V and 4 bases from J; bases unmatched to any gene: 8. The CDR3 spans 16 residues. Germline V CDR1 and CDR2: SGHTA, FQGTGA. DNA of the CDR3: TGTGCCAGCAGCCGTACTACTAGCGGGGGAGCAGATACGCAGTATTTT. Residues: CASSRTTSGGADTQYF. The full variable domain, completed using reference TRBV7-3 and TRBJ2-3, is GAGVSQTPSNKVTEKGKYVELRCDPISGHTALYWYRQSLGQGPEFLIYFQGTGAADDSGLPNDRFFAVRPEGSVSTLKIQRTERGDSAVYLCASSRTTSGGADTQYFGPGTRLTVL.

The rearrangement uses TRBV24-1 and TRBJ1-2; D is possibly TRBD1 (5 bases). This CDR3 is built from 15 residues. Trimming removed 3 bases at V and 7 bases at J, with 17 bases between. Germline V gene sequence: CDR1 KGHDR, CDR2 SFDVKD. CDR3 nucleotides: TGTGCCACCAGTGATAGGCTTGGGGGAGTCGGTGGCTACACCTTC. This sequence encodes CATSDRLGGVGGYTF.

The chain recombines TRBV7-8 with TRBJ2-3, with D perhaps TRBD2 (5 bases). Germline CDR1 and CDR2: SGHVS and FQNEAQ. The V and J ends lost 8 bases and 5 bases respectively, with 20 bases between them. CDR3 length: 15 residues. This CDR3 is CASLEGHPRLDTQYF. The CDR3 DNA sequence: TGTGCCAGCCTCGAGGGTCACCCCAGATTAGATACGCAGTATTTT.

The genes are TRBV5-1 and TRBJ1-5, with TRBD1 as a possible D gene (5 bases). V was pared by 1 base and J by 2 bases, with 7 bases between. The V gene's germline CDR1 is SGHRS and CDR2 YFSETQ. The CDR3 contains 14 residues. The CDR3 region is CASSLQGGNQPQHF. The CDR3 DNA sequence: TGCGCCAGCAGCTTGCAGGGTGGCAATCAGCCCCAGCATTTT.

V gene TRBV6-6 combines with J gene TRBJ2-7, with D unresolved. The CDR3 is made up of 10 amino acids. V lost 8 bases and J 4 bases, leaving 6 bases between the germline ends. Germline-derived CDR1 and CDR2 are MNHNY and SVGAGI (reference sequence). The CDR3: CASGGYEQYV. CDR3 in DNA: TGTGCCAGCGGTGGTTACGAGCAGTACGTC.

The CDR3 nucleotides are TGTGCCAGCAGACACGACGGGACCCCCCTAACCGGGGAGCTGTTTTTT. Protein: CASRHDGTPLTGELFF. The rearrangement joins TRBV6-6 to TRBJ2-2; the D gene could be TRBD1 or TRBD2 (5 bases each). Germline CDR1 and CDR2: MNHNY and SVGAGI (reference sequence). This CDR3 has 16 residues. The ends were cut back, 6 bases at V and 5 bases at J, with 19 bases in the middle.

The V and J genes are TRBV7-8 and TRBJ2-1; no clear D gene. V was shortened by 0 bases and J by 0 bases, with 12 bases between the two germline ends. The CDR3 contains 17 residues. Germline loops: CDR1 SGHVS, CDR2 FQNEAQ. The CDR3 reads CASSLARRGSSYNEQFF. The CDR3 DNA is TGTGCCAGCAGCTTAGCGCGTCGCGGTAGCTCCTACAATGAGCAGTTCTTC.

This chain joins TRBV3-1 (or the pseudogene TRBV3-2) and TRBJ2-5, with a weak D call TRBD2 (6 bases). The CDR3 runs to 14 residues. In germline, CDR1 is LGHDT, CDR2 YNNKEL (reference sequence). The V end was cut by 1 base, the J end by 4 bases, with 10 bases between. The CDR3 protein is CASSQVSRGETQYF. CDR3 nucleotide sequence: TGTGCCAGCAGCCAAGTTTCGCGGGGAGAGACCCAGTACTTC.

The V call is TRBV28, the J call TRBJ2-7; TRBD2 aligns across 11 bases. The CDR3 consists of 17 residues. V lost 3 bases and J lost 1; bases outside the gene matches: 8. CDR1 is MDHEN and CDR2 is SYDVKM in the germline V gene. CDR3 sequence reads: CASSFPQLAGASYEQYF. CDR3 coding DNA: TGTGCCAGCAGTTTCCCCCAACTAGCGGGGGCTTCCTACGAGCAGTACTTC.

In its sample, this clone was seen once. V is TRBV2 and J is TRBJ2-2; D unclear. Germline V gene data show CDR1 as SNHLY and CDR2 as FYNNEI. Trimming cost V 6 bases and J 5 bases, with 4 bases left between them. CDR3 length: 11 residues. The CDR3 loop reads CASRATGELFF. CDR3 DNA sequence: TGTGCCAGCAGAGCAACCGGGGAGCTGTTTTTT.

A few counts support this clone. The J gene is TRBJ2-1, the V gene TRBV4-2; D unresolved. The CDR3 has 11 residues. Germline-derived CDR1 and CDR2 are LGHNA and YNFKEQ. Between the trimmed V and J ends, which lost 8 bases and 2 bases, there was a span of 4 bases. The CDR3 DNA follows: TGTGCCAGCGCTACCTACAATGAGCAGTTCTTC. Translation gives CASATYNEQFF.

The chain joins TRBV3-1 (or the pseudogene TRBV3-2) to TRBJ2-1; TRBD2 matches 13 bases. This CDR3 has 16 residues. Germline lookup yields CDR1 LGHDT and CDR2 YNNKEL (reference sequence). With 4 bases clipped from V and 10 bases from J, the junction kept 10 bases outside the gene matches. The CDR3 sequence: CASSPNTSGRVREQFF. DNA for the CDR3: TGTGCCAGCAGCCCTAACACTAGCGGGAGGGTGAGAGAGCAGTTCTTC.

The chain links TRBV7-3 to TRBJ2-2; 8 bases fit TRBD2. The CDR3 length is 14 residues. J was trimmed by 6 bases and V by 2 bases; bases with no gene match: 2. Germline V gene sequence: CDR1 SGHTA, CDR2 FQGTGA. CDR3 in DNA: TGTGCCAGCAGCTTACTAGCGGGCGCCGGGGAGCTGTTTTTT. Its protein is CASSLLAGAGELFF.

This clone has only one observation. The chain has TRBV7-8 and TRBJ1-2; 8 nucleotides line up with TRBD1. CDR3 length: 14 amino acids. Germline V gene data show CDR1 as SGHVS and CDR2 as FQNEAQ. Losses at the gene ends were 0 bases for V and 8 bases for J; bases not matched to a gene: 5. The CDR3 spells CASSLARTGIGYTF. The DNA for the CDR3 is TGTGCCAGCAGCTTAGCGCGGACAGGGATAGGCTACACCTTC.

The chain is built from TRBV7-3 and TRBJ2-1; tentatively, D is TRBD1 (5 bases). The V end was cut by 5 bases, the J end by 3 bases, with 11 bases between. Germline V gene data show CDR1 as SGHTA and CDR2 as FQGTGA. This CDR3 has 14 amino acids. DNA of the CDR3: TGTGCCAGCAGCCCCCAGGGTCTCTACAATGAGCAGTTCTTC. The encoded protein is CASSPQGLYNEQFF.

The chain combines TRBV7-2 with TRBJ1-3; no reliable D call. Germline V gives CDR1 SGHTA, CDR2 FQGNSA. The V and J ends lost 2 bases and 4 bases respectively, with 9 bases between them. This CDR3 is built from 14 residues. This CDR3 is CASSLKAAGNTIYF. In DNA, the CDR3 is TGTGCCAGCAGCTTAAAAGCTGCCGGAAACACCATATATTTT.

J is TRBJ2-3 and V is TRBV6-5; D is possibly TRBD2 (6 bases). Per germline, CDR1 MNHEY and CDR2 SVGAGI. Deletions cut 0 bases from V and 5 bases from J, with 15 bases between. The CDR3 sequence is 16 residues long. The CDR3 region is CASSYSRRGGGDTQYF. CDR3 nucleotides: TGTGCCAGCAGTTACTCGAGGCGGGGTGGCGGAGATACGCAGTATTTT.

This clone was observed a single time. The chain employs TRBV5-1 and TRBJ2-5, with TRBD1 as a possible D gene (5 bases). Between the trimmed V and J ends, which lost 4 bases and 1 base, there was a span of 14 bases. The CDR3 sequence is 15 residues long. In germline, CDR1 is SGHRS, CDR2 YFSETQ. The DNA of the CDR3 is TGCGCCAGCAGCGGACACCGTTACCCCCAAGAGACCCAGTACTTC. Protein product: CASSGHRYPQETQYF.

This clone is a singleton in its sample. The gene calls are TRBV19 and TRBJ1-2; TRBD1 might be the D (5 bases). Germline values: CDR1 LNHDA, CDR2 SQIVND (reference sequence). V was trimmed by 3 bases and J by 3 bases, leaving 11 bases between them. This CDR3 region has 14 residues. CDR3 loop: CASSMRRGHYGYTF. The CDR3 nucleotides are TGTGCCAGTAGTATGAGACGGGGACACTATGGCTACACCTTC.

Concerning this clone: This same CDR3 is encoded by further DNA sequences in the sample. V and J are TRBV5-1 and TRBJ2-1; D remains ambiguous. Germline V gene lookup returns CDR1 SGHRS and CDR2 YFSETQ. The CDR3 runs to 13 residues. The germline V and J ends were trimmed by 5 bases and 5 bases, with 11 bases remaining between them. CDR3 sequence: CASSFGQNNEQFF. In DNA, the CDR3 is TGCGCCAGCAGTTTTGGGCAGAACAATGAGCAGTTCTTC.

V and J are TRBV2 and TRBJ2-2, with TRBD1 matching 9 bases. There are 16 residues in the CDR3. Germline CDR1 reads SNHLY; CDR2 reads FYNNEI. V was clipped by 6 bases and J by 5 bases; unmatched bases: 10. The CDR3 nucleotides read TGTGCCAGCAGGCGCCGGGGACAGGGTTTTACCGGGGAGCTGTTTTTT. The encoded protein is CASRRRGQGFTGELFF.

The rearrangement joins TRBV5-4 to TRBJ1-1; D remains unclear. The CDR3 loop spans 13 amino acids. The V gene lost 1 base and the J gene lost 4 bases, with 8 bases spanning the gap. CDR1 SGHNT and CDR2 YYREEE come from the germline V gene (reference sequence). CDR3 region: CASSLQNPTEAFF. As DNA, the CDR3 is TGTGCCAGCAGCTTGCAGAATCCCACTGAAGCTTTCTTT.

This clone appeared a single time. The J gene is TRBJ1-4, the V gene TRBV19; D is possibly TRBD1 (6 bases). CDR1 is LNHDA and CDR2 is SQIVND in the germline V gene (reference sequence). V was pared by 3 bases and J by 0 bases, with 8 bases between. The CDR3 is made up of 15 amino acids. CDR3: CASSIRTATNEKLFF. DNA for the CDR3: TGTGCCAGTAGTATCCGGACAGCAACTAATGAAAAACTGTTTTTT. The entire variable domain, with the rest obtained from reference TRBV19 and TRBJ1-4, is as follows: DGGITQSPKYLFRKEGQNVTLSCEQNLNHDAMYWYRQDPGQGLRLIYYSQIVNDFQKGDIAEGYSVSREKKESFPLTVTSAQKNPTAFYLCASSIRTATNEKLFFGSGTQLSVL.

CDR3 sequence reads: CASSPRGGLTDTQYF. The DNA of the CDR3 is TGCGCCAGCAGCCCCCGGGGGGGGCTCACAGATACGCAGTATTTT. The chain is built from TRBV5-1 and TRBJ2-3; 8 bases map to TRBD2. The V and J ends lost 4 bases and 2 bases, in that order; junction bases with no gene match: 6. Germline loops: CDR1 SGHRS, CDR2 YFSETQ. This CDR3 region has 15 residues.

V usage is TRBV11-2 and J usage is TRBJ2-1, with a tentative D call TRBD2 (5 bases). CDR3 size: 15 residues. CDR1 is SGHAT, CDR2 FQNNGV, per germline. V was shortened by 1 base and J by 3 bases, with 10 bases between the two germline ends. CDR3 in amino acids: CASSLGMDFYNEQFF. The CDR3 bases are TGTGCCAGCAGCTTAGGAATGGACTTCTACAATGAGCAGTTCTTC.

The chain employs TRBV7-6 and TRBJ1-4; TRBD1 matches at 7 bases. Trimming took 4 bases from V and 8 from J; bases not matched to a gene: 7. Germline V gene data show CDR1 as SGHVS and CDR2 as FNYEAQ. The CDR3 spans 14 residues. The CDR3 DNA sequence: TGTGCCAGCAGCTCCCTAAGGGGGCGAGAAAAACTGTTTTTT. Protein sequence: CASSSLRGREKLFF.

J is TRBJ1-1 and V is TRBV11-3; D is undetermined. CDR3 length equals 13 residues. Trimming took off 6 bases at V and 3 bases at J, with 11 bases between the two ends. Germline V gene sequence: CDR1 SGHNT, CDR2 YENEEA. Written as DNA, the CDR3 is TGTGCCAGCAGAGGATGGGCGGACACTGAAGCTTTCTTT. This encodes CASRGWADTEAFF. The complete variable domain, with remaining parts taken from reference TRBV11-3 and TRBJ1-1, reads EAGVVQSPRYKIIEKKQPVAFWCNPISGHNTLYWYLQNLGQGPELLIRYENEEAVDDSQLPKDRFSAERLKGVDSTLKIQPAELGDSAVYLCASRGWADTEAFFGQGTRLTVV.

The V and J genes are TRBV6-5 and TRBJ1-2, with D uncertain. V was pared by 0 bases and J by 7 bases, with 15 bases between. Germline assignment: CDR1 MNHEY and CDR2 SVGAGI. There are 15 residues in the CDR3. The CDR3 region has the DNA TGTGCCAGCAGTTACTCGTCGGGCCCAGCCGGTGGCTACACCTTC. Its translation: CASSYSSGPAGGYTF.

This chain joins TRBV3-1 (or the pseudogene TRBV3-2) and TRBJ2-4, with D maybe TRBD2 (6 bases). The germline V and J ends were trimmed by 4 bases and 4 bases, with 14 bases remaining between them. Germline assignment: CDR1 LGHDT and CDR2 YNNKEL (reference sequence). The CDR3 covers 15 residues. The CDR3 bases are TGTGCCAGCAGCCCCGCGGGGCGGGGAAAAAACATTCAGTACTTC. Protein: CASSPAGRGKNIQYF.

The chain joins TRBV11-2 to TRBJ1-3; D is possibly TRBD1 (5 bases). Germline CDR1 and CDR2: SGHAT and FQNNGV. V gave up 3 bases and J gave up 4 bases, with 7 bases separating them. The CDR3 loop spans 13 amino acids. CDR3 DNA sequence: TGTGCCAGCAGCTTTCAGGGCGGAAACACCATATATTTT. Amino acid sequence: CASSFQGGNTIYF.

The chain is built from TRBV5-1 and TRBJ2-1; D is unclear. The CDR3 totals 15 residues. Trimming left V 1 base short and J 6 bases short, with 14 bases between. Germline CDR1 and CDR2: SGHRS and YFSETQ. CDR3 nucleotides: TGCGCCAGCAGCTTGACTGTGGGCGCTACCAATGAGCAGTTCTTC. It codes for CASSLTVGATNEQFF. Full variable domain (outside the CDR3, taken from reference TRBV5-1 and TRBJ2-1): KAGVTQTPRYLIKTRGQQVTLSCSPISGHRSVSWYQQTPGQGLQFLFEYFSETQRNKGNFPGRFSGRQFSNSRSEMNVSTLELGDSALYLCASSLTVGATNEQFFGPGTRLTVL.

This chain connects TRBV4-3 to TRBJ2-2, with D perhaps being TRBD1 or TRBD2 (5 bases each). V lost 3 bases to trimming and J lost 4 bases, with 21 bases between them. The germline CDR1 and CDR2 sequences are LGHNA and YSLEER. This CDR3 has 18 amino acids. This chain's CDR3 is CASSQGRQSWGSTGELFF. CDR3 coding DNA: TGCGCCAGCAGCCAGGGAAGACAGAGCTGGGGGAGCACCGGGGAGCTGTTTTTT.